Listed here are 5 T cell receptor beta chains from one sample, sequenced in a study of regulatory T cells in long-lasting Graves disease. Arm-PCR of CDR3 regions and iRepertoire HTBI primers were used to build TCR beta libraries. Each CDR3 protein gets one entry after TCRdb re-called the multiplex PCR reads with MiXCR. In the table there are 400,000 to 500,000 distinct CDR3 sequences, less than 25% of which are singletons. Time point in this sample: persistent/refractory GD, antithyroid drugs over 5 years with positive TRAb. Following extraction of RNA from PBMCs, that RNA was used to make the TCR library. Source: peripheral blood mononuclear cells (PBMCs), taken when the disease was refractory, from a patient treated with antithyroid drugs. Receptor source: a female donor with Graves disease.

At least ten counts were recorded for this clonotype. CDR3: CASSSPGQGFSGANVLTF. CDR3 DNA: TGTGCCAGCAGTTCCCCGGGACAGGGCTTCTCTGGGGCCAACGTCCTGACTTTC. This chain joins TRBV28 and TRBJ2-6; 9 nucleotides line up with TRBD1. The CDR3 totals 18 residues. The V gene end was trimmed by 4 bases and the J gene end by 0 bases; junction bases not matched to a gene: 7. Germline CDR1 and CDR2: MDHEN and SYDVKM.

The rearrangement links TRBV19 to TRBJ2-5; 13 nucleotides line up with TRBD2. After removal of 6 bases from V and 3 bases from J, the junction contained 4 bases not matched to a gene. Germline values: CDR1 LNHDA, CDR2 SQIVND (reference sequence). The CDR3 runs to 15 residues. Here the CDR3 DNA reads TGTGCCAGTAGGCCGGGACTAGCGGGGAAAGAGACCCAGTACTTC. This sequence encodes CASRPGLAGKETQYF.

This clonotype has ten or more counts. The chain is built from TRBV12-5 and TRBJ2-2, with 13 bases fitting TRBD2. Germline CDR1 LGHNT, CDR2 FRNRAP. With 3 bases clipped from V and 6 bases from J, the junction kept 10 bases outside the gene matches. The CDR3 is 18 residues long. CDR3 loop: CASGFRTSGSFEAGELFF. CDR3 coding DNA: TGTGCTAGTGGTTTCCGGACTAGCGGGAGTTTCGAGGCCGGGGAGCTGTTTTTT. Filled out from reference TRBV12-5 and TRBJ2-2, the complete variable domain reads DARVTQTPRHKVTEMGQEVTMRCQPILGHNTVFWYRQTMMQGLELLAYFRNRAPLDDSGMPKDRFSAEMPDATLATLKIQPSEPRDSAVYFCASGFRTSGSFEAGELFFGEGSRLTVL.

V and J are TRBV7-2 and TRBJ2-3; D is possibly TRBD1 (5 bases). Trimming shortened V by 4 bases and J by 3 bases, and 8 bases separated the two germline ends. From germline, CDR1 is SGHTA and CDR2 FQGNSA. The CDR3 sequence is 13 residues long. CDR3 DNA sequence: TGTGCCAGCAGCTACAGACAGACAGATACGCAGTATTTT. Its protein is CASSYRQTDTQYF.

The chain has TRBV19 and TRBJ2-7; D uncertain. The CDR3 loop spans 14 amino acids. Trimming took off 4 bases at V and 7 bases at J, with 17 bases between the two ends. Germline assignment: CDR1 LNHDA and CDR2 SQIVND (reference sequence). CDR3 region: CASSTTPNLGEQYF. Written as DNA, the CDR3 is TGTGCCAGTAGTACGACCCCGAACCTGGGGGAGCAGTACTTC.